Below are 14 T cell receptor beta chains sequenced from a single sample in a study of CD8+CD57+ T cells in acquired aplastic anemia. Genomic DNA, the template, was used for profiling of the TCR beta VDJ and CDR3. TCRdb re-called the reads with MiXCR, one entry per CDR3 protein. The sample comprises about 95,000 distinct CDR3 sequences, around 62% of which are singletons, and approximately 60% rests with the top ten. In patients chosen for sequencing, flow cytometry had shown CD8+CD57+ cell expansion. Sequencing was performed on sorted CD4+, CD8+, or CD8+CD57+ T cells (not recorded which) from PBMCs. These receptors were taken from a human donor with aplastic anemia.

The sample holds a few counts of this clonotype. DNA of the CDR3: TGTGCCAGCAGTGTCGACAGTTATAACACTGAAGCTTTCTTT. Encoded protein: CASSVDSYNTEAFF. The rearrangement uses TRBV2 and TRBJ1-1; possibly TRBD1 for D (5 bases). Germline assignment: CDR1 SNHLY and CDR2 FYNNEI. V was shortened by 4 bases and J by 2 bases, with 11 bases between the two germline ends. The CDR3 has 14 residues.

The chain carries TRBV15 and TRBJ2-2, with TRBD1 identical over 7 bases. The junction had 5 bases not matched to a gene; V was cut back by 4 bases and J by 0 bases. The CDR3 sequence is 16 residues long. Germline V gene lookup returns CDR1 LNHNV and CDR2 YYDKDF (reference sequence). CDR3 bases: TGTGCCACCAGCAACAGGGGCGTCGCGAACACCGGGGAGCTGTTTTTT. Its protein is CATSNRGVANTGELFF.

The chain recombines TRBV7-8 with TRBJ2-7; tentative D call: TRBD1 (5 bases). V was trimmed by 1 base and J by 2 bases, leaving 12 bases between them. The CDR3 runs to 15 residues. CDR1 and CDR2 (germline): SGHVS, FQNEAQ. The CDR3 region is CASSLGQYRAYEQYF. The CDR3, as DNA: TGTGCCAGCAGCTTAGGACAGTATCGAGCCTACGAGCAGTACTTC.

This clonotype was picked up a small number of times. The chain combines TRBV19 with TRBJ2-1; D possibly matches TRBD1 or TRBD2 (5 bases each). From germline, CDR1 is LNHDA and CDR2 SQIVND (reference sequence). The CDR3 sequence is 14 residues long. V was pared by 5 bases and J by 4 bases, with 12 bases between. Here the CDR3 reads CASSQGRKYNEQFF. DNA for the CDR3: TGTGCCAGTAGTCAGGGACGCAAGTACAATGAGCAGTTCTTC.

The V and J genes are TRBV20-1 and TRBJ2-1, with 7 bases aligning to TRBD1. The V and J ends lost 6 bases and 7 bases, in that order; junction bases with no gene match: 15. The CDR3 covers 15 residues. The V gene's germline CDR1 is DFQATT and CDR2 SNEGSKA (reference sequence). The CDR3 sequence: CSAALDREGWNEQFF. The CDR3 nucleotides read TGCAGTGCGGCTTTAGACAGGGAAGGTTGGAATGAGCAGTTCTTC.

This chain's CDR3 is CASTTRGGGTEAFF. For the CDR3, the DNA is TGTGCCAGTACAACCAGGGGCGGGGGCACTGAAGCTTTCTTT. The rearrangement joins TRBV19 to TRBJ1-1, with a weak D call TRBD1 (6 bases). CDR3 size: 14 residues. V was cut by 7 bases and J by 4 bases, with 16 bases left in between. CDR1 is LNHDA and CDR2 is SQIVND in the germline V gene (reference sequence).

The chain combines TRBV29-1 with TRBJ2-7; 7 positions match TRBD2. CDR3 length: 12 residues. Germline lookup yields CDR1 SQVTM and CDR2 ANQGSEA. The J segment lost 2 bases and the V segment lost 7 bases, leaving 5 bases of the junction unmatched. CDR3 protein: CSAKSGTYEQYF. The CDR3 DNA is TGCAGCGCCAAAAGCGGGACCTACGAGCAGTACTTC.

This clonotype appeared once. This chain connects TRBV20-1 to TRBJ2-2; 11 positions match TRBD2. CDR1 and CDR2 from the germline V gene are DFQATT and SNEGSKA (reference sequence). The V segment lost 3 bases and the J segment 1 base; nucleotides outside the gene matches: 1. The CDR3 spans 15 residues. The CDR3 here is CSARGTSGNTGELFF. The CDR3 DNA is TGCAGTGCTAGGGGGACTAGCGGGAACACCGGGGAGCTGTTTTTT.

The genes are TRBV6-4 and TRBJ2-1; 9 bases map to TRBD2. The CDR3 runs 15 residues. CDR1 is MRHNA and CDR2 is SNTAGT in the germline V gene. The trim removed 6 bases at V and 4 bases at J, leaving 7 bases unmatched. In DNA form, the CDR3 reads TGTGCCAGCAGGGACGAGCGGGAGGCGTACAATGAGCAGTTCTTC. Translation gives CASRDEREAYNEQFF.

This chain links TRBV4-1 with TRBJ2-1; TRBD2 aligns across 11 bases. V trimming: 4 bases; J trimming: 6 bases; junction bases outside the gene matches: 8. This CDR3 is 16 amino acids long. Germline CDR1 and CDR2: MGHRA and YSYEKL. CDR3 in DNA: TGCGCCAGCAGCCCAGGACTAGCGGGCCGGATCAATGAGCAGTTCTTC. It yields the protein CASSPGLAGRINEQFF.

The V call is TRBV5-1, the J call TRBJ2-5; D not certain. Between the trimmed V and J ends, which lost 1 base and 5 bases, there was a span of 6 bases. Germline CDR1 SGHRS, CDR2 YFSETQ. The CDR3 consists of 12 residues. The CDR3 nucleotides are TGCGCCAGCAGCTTGTTCGGCGAGACCCAGTACTTC. Protein: CASSLFGETQYF. The full variable domain, completed using reference TRBV5-1 and TRBJ2-5, is KAGVTQTPRYLIKTRGQQVTLSCSPISGHRSVSWYQQTPGQGLQFLFEYFSETQRNKGNFPGRFSGRQFSNSRSEMNVSTLELGDSALYLCASSLFGETQYFGPGTRLLVL.

This clonotype came up many times. V and J are TRBV20-1 and TRBJ1-3, with D unresolved. Trimming shortened V by 0 bases and J by 2 bases, and 11 bases separated the two germline ends. Germline V gene data show CDR1 as DFQATT and CDR2 as SNEGSKA (reference sequence). CDR3 size: 15 residues. CDR3 region: CSARDPTVTGNTIYF. DNA for the CDR3: TGCAGTGCTAGAGACCCGACGGTAACTGGAAACACCATATATTTT.

The chain links TRBV24-1 to TRBJ2-1, with 10 bases aligning to TRBD2. This CDR3 contains 13 residues. V was clipped by 3 bases and J by 12 bases; unmatched bases: 4. Germline values: CDR1 KGHDR, CDR2 SFDVKD. The CDR3 spells CATSDAWTSGQFF. The CDR3 DNA reads TGTGCCACCAGTGATGCGTGGACTAGCGGGCAGTTCTTC.

The chain employs TRBV6-5 and TRBJ1-2, with D maybe TRBD1 (6 bases). Germline-derived CDR1 and CDR2 are MNHEY and SVGAGI. V lost 0 bases and J 2 bases, leaving 13 bases between the germline ends. CDR3 size: 16 residues. The CDR3 DNA reads TGTGCCAGCAGTTACTCGTTCCCCGGGACAAACTATGGCTACACCTTC. It translates to CASSYSFPGTNYGYTF.